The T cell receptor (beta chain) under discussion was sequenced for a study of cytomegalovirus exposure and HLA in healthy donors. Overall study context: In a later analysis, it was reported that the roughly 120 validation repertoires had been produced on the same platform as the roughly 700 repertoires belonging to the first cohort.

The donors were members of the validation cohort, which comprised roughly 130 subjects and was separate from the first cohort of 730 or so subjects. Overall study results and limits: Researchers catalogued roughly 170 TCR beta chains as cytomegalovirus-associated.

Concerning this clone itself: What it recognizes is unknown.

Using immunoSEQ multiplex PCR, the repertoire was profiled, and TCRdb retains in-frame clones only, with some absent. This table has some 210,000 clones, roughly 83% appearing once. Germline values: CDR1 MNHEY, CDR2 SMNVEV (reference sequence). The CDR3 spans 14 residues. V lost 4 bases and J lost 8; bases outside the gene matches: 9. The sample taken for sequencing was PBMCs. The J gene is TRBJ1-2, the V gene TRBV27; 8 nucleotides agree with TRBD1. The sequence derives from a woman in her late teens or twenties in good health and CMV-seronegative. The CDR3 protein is CASSSYDRGRGYTF. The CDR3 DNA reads TGTGCCAGCAGTTCCTATGACAGGGGCAGGGGCTACACCTTC.